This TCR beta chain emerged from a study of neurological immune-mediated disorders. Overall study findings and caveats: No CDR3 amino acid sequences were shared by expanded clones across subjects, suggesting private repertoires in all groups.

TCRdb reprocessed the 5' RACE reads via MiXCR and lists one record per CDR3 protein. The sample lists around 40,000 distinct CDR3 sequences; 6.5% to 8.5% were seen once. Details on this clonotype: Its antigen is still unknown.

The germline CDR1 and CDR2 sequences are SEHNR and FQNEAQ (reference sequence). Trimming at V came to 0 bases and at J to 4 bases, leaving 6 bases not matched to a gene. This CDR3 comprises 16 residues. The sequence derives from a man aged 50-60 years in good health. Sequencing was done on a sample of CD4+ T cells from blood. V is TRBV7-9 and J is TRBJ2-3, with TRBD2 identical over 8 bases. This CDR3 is CASSLASGKWADTQYF. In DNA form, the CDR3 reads TGTGCCAGCAGCTTAGCTAGCGGGAAGTGGGCAGATACGCAGTATTTT.